The 17 T cell receptor beta chains listed next were all sequenced from one sample in a study of cytomegalovirus exposure and HLA in healthy donors listed by TCRdb under 2017. Library preparation was by the immunoSEQ multiplex PCR assay. The table was pulled from immuneACCESS by TCRdb, which kept in-frame rearrangements only. Such tables lose some clones; where checked, under half of the loss comes from unresolved V genes, and the rest has no known cause. The table for this sample lists about 110,000 clones; roughly 90% of them were counted only once. 1.5% to 2% of the sample comes from the top ten. Sequenced input: PBMCs. The receptors come from a woman between 18 and 29 years old in good health and CMV-seronegative.

This chain connects TRBV30 to TRBJ2-5; 7 bases are shared with TRBD1. With 4 bases clipped from V and 2 bases from J, the junction kept 7 bases outside the gene matches. CDR3 length: 14 residues. The V gene's germline CDR1 is GTSNPN and CDR2 SVGIG (reference sequence). CDR3 DNA: TGTGCCTGGAATCCAGAGGGGGCTCAAGAGACCCAGTACTTC. It codes for CAWNPEGAQETQYF.

The genes are TRBV6-1 and TRBJ1-2, with D uncertain. The germline V gene encodes CDR1 MNHNS and CDR2 SASEGT. The CDR3 is made up of 14 amino acids. Trimming took 7 bases from V and 8 from J, leaving 20 bases between them. This CDR3 reads CASIRIGRALGYTF. Written as DNA, the CDR3 is TGTGCCAGCATCCGGATCGGGAGGGCTTTAGGCTACACCTTC.

The V gene is TRBV30, the J gene TRBJ2-2, with TRBD2 as a possible D gene (6 bases). The length of the CDR3 is 14 residues. The germline gives CDR1 GTSNPN, CDR2 SVGIG (reference sequence). V lost 2 bases and J 3 bases, leaving 10 bases between the germline ends. CDR3 DNA sequence: TGTGCCTGGAGTTTACGGAGGGACACCGGGGAGCTGTTTTTT. It specifies CAWSLRRDTGELFF.

The rearrangement joins TRBV10-1 to TRBJ2-5, with 9 bases that match TRBD2. Looked up from germline, CDR1 is WNHNN and CDR2 is SYGVQD (reference sequence). The CDR3 contains 16 residues. J lost 4 bases, V lost 4 bases, and 10 bases had no gene match. Here the CDR3 reads CASSGILAGGPETQYF. CDR3 nucleotides: TGCGCCAGCAGTGGGATACTAGCGGGTGGGCCAGAGACCCAGTACTTC.

The genes are TRBV5-4 and TRBJ2-7; 13 positions agree with TRBD2. The CDR3 is 15 amino acids. The V segment lost 2 bases and the J segment 3 bases; nucleotides outside the gene matches: 2. Germline loops: CDR1 SGHNT, CDR2 YYREEE (reference sequence). CDR3: CASSLGTSGIYEQYF. CDR3 in DNA: TGTGCCAGCAGCTTAGGGACTAGCGGGATCTACGAGCAGTACTTC.

The rearrangement joins TRBV11-2 to TRBJ1-2; D unresolved. CDR3 size: 12 residues. Germline V gene sequence: CDR1 SGHAT, CDR2 FQNNGV. Trimming took 5 bases from V and 5 from J, leaving 9 bases between them. The CDR3 loop reads CASSPSLYGYTF. Here the CDR3 DNA reads TGTGCCAGCAGCCCCTCACTGTATGGCTACACCTTC.

The DNA of the CDR3 is TGTGCCAGCAGTGCCGCTACAGGGCCCGAGCTGTTTTTT. It is translated as CASSAATGPELFF. The V gene is TRBV6-6, the J gene TRBJ2-2, with D maybe TRBD1 (6 bases). Germline lookup yields CDR1 MNHNY and CDR2 SVGAGI (reference sequence). Trimming took 5 bases from V and 11 from J, leaving 15 bases between them. This CDR3 is built from 13 residues.

V and J are TRBV5-1 and TRBJ1-1; the D is unclear. The CDR3 spans 13 residues. Germline V CDR1 and CDR2: SGHRS, YFSETQ. V lost 0 bases, J lost 1 base, and 4 bases lay in between. CDR3 bases: TGCGCCAGCAGCTTGGAGAGGAACACTGAAGCTTTCTTT. This gives the protein CASSLERNTEAFF.

The chain uses TRBV2 and TRBJ1-3; tentatively, D is TRBD1 (6 bases). This CDR3 has 14 amino acids. From germline, CDR1 is SNHLY and CDR2 FYNNEI. V lost 8 bases and J 0 bases, leaving 11 bases between the germline ends. Here the CDR3 reads CASLQGFSGNTIYF. CDR3 coding DNA: TGTGCCAGCCTACAGGGTTTCTCTGGAAACACCATATATTTT.

The chain employs TRBV30 and TRBJ2-7; 10 bases align to TRBD2. CDR1 is GTSNPN and CDR2 is SVGIG in the germline V gene (reference sequence). With 1 base clipped from V and 7 bases from J, the junction kept 4 bases outside the gene matches. CDR3 size: 13 residues. DNA for the CDR3: TGTGCCTGGAGTGGGGGACTAGCGAGGGAGCAGTACTTC. This sequence encodes CAWSGGLAREQYF.

This clone was seen a handful of times. The chain is built from TRBV30 and TRBJ1-5; D is uncertain. V was pared by 2 bases and J by 5 bases, with 10 bases between. The CDR3 contains 13 residues. CDR1 and CDR2 (germline): GTSNPN, SVGIG (reference sequence). The CDR3 nucleotides read TGTGCCTGGAGTCCGGGAGGTTATCAGCCCCAGCATTTT. Its translation: CAWSPGGYQPQHF.

The J gene is TRBJ1-5, the V gene TRBV7-2; 7 bases agree with TRBD1. There are 16 residues in the CDR3. CDR1 is SGHTA, CDR2 FQGNSA, per germline. V trimming: 5 bases; J trimming: 1 base; junction bases outside the gene matches: 8. The CDR3 DNA follows: TGTGCCAGCAGCCCGACAGGGTCGGTCAGCAATCAGCCCCAGCATTTT. This sequence encodes CASSPTGSVSNQPQHF. The whole variable domain, remainder taken from reference TRBV7-2 and TRBJ1-5, is GAGVSQSPSNKVTEKGKDVELRCDPISGHTALYWYRQSLGQGLEFLIYFQGNSAPDKSGLPSDRFSAERTGGSVSTLTIQRTQQEDSAVYLCASSPTGSVSNQPQHFGDGTRLSIL.

The rearrangement uses TRBV5-1 and TRBJ2-2; TRBD2 aligns across 9 bases. The trim removed 4 bases at V and 2 bases at J, leaving 9 bases unmatched. The length of the CDR3 is 17 residues. CDR1 is SGHRS, CDR2 YFSETQ, per germline. CDR3 region: CASSGEVAGANTGELFF. The CDR3 DNA follows: TGCGCCAGCAGCGGGGAGGTAGCGGGGGCTAACACCGGGGAGCTGTTTTTT.

The chain employs TRBV28 and TRBJ2-3; 9 bases align to TRBD1. The CDR3 contains 15 residues. Trimming cost V 3 bases and J 3 bases; bases outside gene matches: 4. CDR1 MDHEN and CDR2 SYDVKM come from the germline V gene. The DNA of the CDR3 is TGTGCCAGCAGTTTGTTGGACAGGGGTACAGATACGCAGTATTTT. Encoded protein: CASSLLDRGTDTQYF.

The rearrangement joins TRBV5-6 to TRBJ1-4; 8 bases are a match to TRBD1. V shed 4 bases, J shed 8 bases, and the junction held 10 bases outside the gene matches. CDR1 SGHDT and CDR2 YYEEEE come from the germline V gene. This CDR3 contains 15 residues. The CDR3 DNA is TGTGCCAGCAGCGCCGAACAGGGGGGTGGAGAAAAACTGTTTTTT. It yields the protein CASSAEQGGGEKLFF. Together with reference TRBV5-6 and TRBJ1-4, the CDR3 gives the full variable domain: DAGVTQSPTHLIKTRGQQVTLRCSPKSGHDTVSWYQQALGQGPQFIFQYYEEEERQRGNFPDRFSGHQFPNYSSELNVNALLLGDSALYLCASSAEQGGGEKLFFGSGTQLSVL.

V gene TRBV28 combines with J gene TRBJ2-7, with a possible D match to TRBD1 (5 bases). The CDR3 has 13 residues. V lost 10 bases and J lost 3, with 16 bases in between. In germline, CDR1 is MDHEN, CDR2 SYDVKM. As DNA, the CDR3 is TGTGCCACTTTCCCTCAGGGCCTCTACGAGCAGTACTTC. This codes for CATFPQGLYEQYF.

V usage is TRBV7-9 and J usage is TRBJ2-3; no reliable D call. This CDR3 has 12 residues. Germline-derived CDR1 and CDR2 are SEHNR and FQNEAQ (reference sequence). The ends were cut back, 3 bases at V and 6 bases at J, with 7 bases in the middle. CDR3: CASSLASDTQYF. The DNA of the CDR3 is TGTGCCAGCAGCTTGGCTTCGGATACGCAGTATTTT.